The 9 T cell receptor beta chains reported below all come from one sample, sequenced in a study of blood T cells in healthy people across ages (dated by TCRdb to between 2014 and 2016). Library prep was done by 5' RACE. Data came from an Illumina HiSeq 2500. A second PCR of about 6 to 12 cycles was run with a J-beta primer mix and a sample-barcoded 5' primer. The public reads were quality trimmed at Q25 with fastp and then assembled into clones with MiXCR by TCRdb, keeping productive beta chains. Identical CDR3 protein sequences are pooled into one entry, listed with their most common genes and DNA. The sample profile shows 1.4 million to 1.5 million distinct CDR3 sequences; approximately 42% of them were found once. The ten largest clones represent 6.5% to 10% of the sample. The sequencing input was blood. The receptors were gathered from a woman in her late teens or twenties in good health.

The chain uses TRBV7-9 and TRBJ2-2; no clear D gene. CDR1 SEHNR and CDR2 FQNEAQ come from the germline V gene (reference sequence). V gave up 0 bases and J gave up 0 bases, with 8 bases separating them. CDR3 length: 16 amino acids. The CDR3 DNA follows: TGTGCCAGCAGCTTAGCGCAACTCGCGAACACCGGGGAGCTGTTTTTT. Translated: CASSLAQLANTGELFF.

Comments on this clonotype: Being one base from a much bigger clone, this may be a read error. V gene TRBV12-3 or TRBV12-4 combines with J gene TRBJ2-5; D might be TRBD1 or TRBD2, each matching 5 bases. The DNA matches TRBJ2-7 better at its end, which makes the J call doubtful. CDR3 length: 13 amino acids. The CDR3 here is CASSGGPSTEQYF. CDR3 nucleotide sequence: TGTGCCAGCAGTGGGGGTCCCTCCACCGAGCAGTACTTC.

The chain couples TRBV10-3 to TRBJ2-3, with D perhaps matching TRBD1 (6 bases). The germline CDR1 and CDR2 sequences are ENHRY and SYGVKD. With 9 bases removed from V and 5 bases from J, the gap between germline ends came to 18 bases. The CDR3 sequence is 14 residues long. CDR3 DNA sequence: TGTGCCATTACATCGGGACACACAGAAGATACGCAGTATTTT. Translation: CAITSGHTEDTQYF.

This clonotype showed up just a few times. Its ends do not fully match the called genes, so a read error is possible. The V gene is TRBV28, the J gene TRBJ1-6; TRBD1 is a possible D gene (6 bases). The CDR3 runs 15 residues. Germline CDR1 reads MDHEN; CDR2 reads SYDVKM. The CDR3 is CASSYWGLLNSPLHF. The CDR3 bases are TGTGCCAGCAGTTATTGGGGGCTTCTTAATTCGCCCCTCCACTTT.

This rearrangement joins TRBV27 to TRBJ1-5; D gene unclear. The CDR3 sequence is 15 residues long. V lost 6 bases and J lost 5, with 17 bases in between. Germline V gene sequence: CDR1 MNHEY, CDR2 SMNVEV (reference sequence). The CDR3: CASSLTRTADQPQHF. As DNA, the CDR3 is TGTGCCAGCAGCCTGACGCGGACGGCCGATCAGCCCCAGCATTTT.

The V call is TRBV20-1, the J call TRBJ2-2, with a tentative D call TRBD1 (5 bases). The CDR3 sequence is 14 residues long. Germline CDR1 and CDR2: DFQATT and SNEGSKA (reference sequence). The germline V and J ends were trimmed by 6 bases and 5 bases, with 16 bases remaining between them. Here the CDR3 reads CSAPGSALTGELFF. CDR3 DNA sequence: TGCAGTGCGCCAGGGTCTGCCCTAACCGGGGAGCTGTTTTTT.

CDR3 residues: CSAGTGSHQPQHF. The CDR3 coding sequence is TGCAGCGCCGGTACGGGATCCCATCAGCCCCAGCATTTT. V usage is TRBV20-1 and J usage is TRBJ1-5; unclear D gene. The CDR3 has 13 amino acids. The V gene's germline CDR1 is DFQATT and CDR2 SNEGSKA (reference sequence).

This chain joins TRBV15 and TRBJ1-4; 10 bases map to TRBD1. Per germline, CDR1 LNHNV and CDR2 YYDKDF (reference sequence). V gave up 3 bases and J gave up 8 bases; unmatched junction bases: 12. CDR3 size: 17 residues. The CDR3 DNA follows: TGTGCCACCAGCAGCTCTCGGCCCCGGGACAGGGGAGAAAAACTGTTTTTT. As protein: CATSSSRPRDRGEKLFF.

This clonotype appeared a few times. This chain connects TRBV12-3 or TRBV12-4 to TRBJ2-1, with 7 bases identical to TRBD2. There are 12 residues in the CDR3. J was trimmed by 10 bases and V by 6 bases; bases with no gene match: 6. CDR3 in amino acids: CASRPTSEEQFF. Here the CDR3 DNA reads TGTGCCAGCAGACCAACTAGCGAGGAGCAGTTCTTC.